The rows below give T cell receptor beta chains drawn from one sample of a study of T-cell reconstitution after alpha-beta-depleted transplantation in children. One entry per CDR3 protein, called by TCRdb with MiXCR from the PCR reads. Of about 100,000 distinct CDR3 sequences in the sample, roughly 7.6% were seen once. Sequenced material: PBMCs, taken before TCRalphabeta/CD19-depleted stem cell transplant. These receptors were obtained from a boy under 10 years old with acute lymphoblastic leukemia, due to receive a stem cell transplant. Both conserved end residues are part of each CDR3. D genes are given only for firm matches. The size field is filled for only some rows; it gives once, few, many or a size class.

d_call: TRBD1
clone_size: -
cdr3_length: 14
j_call: TRBJ1-2
v_call: TRBV6-1
cdr3_aa: CASSRDRANYGYTF
cdr3_nt: TGTGCCAGCAGTAGAGACAGGGCCAACTATGGCTACACCTTC

d_call: TRBD1
clone_size: many
cdr3_length: 15
j_call: TRBJ1-2
v_call: TRBV5-1
cdr3_aa: CASSTSTGANYGYTF
cdr3_nt: TGCGCCAGCAGCACCTCGACAGGGGCTAACTATGGCTACACCTTC

d_call: -
clone_size: -
cdr3_length: 15
j_call: TRBJ1-5
v_call: TRBV12-3/TRBV12-4
cdr3_aa: CASSFQTRSNQPQHF
cdr3_nt: TGTGCCAGCAGTTTTCAGACGAGGAGCAATCAGCCCCAGCATTTT

d_call: TRBD1
clone_size: -
cdr3_length: 18
j_call: TRBJ2-6
v_call: TRBV7-6
cdr3_aa: CASSWGDRGVSGANVLTF
cdr3_nt: TGTGCCAGCAGCTGGGGGGACAGGGGAGTCTCTGGGGCCAACGTCCTGACTTTC

d_call: -
clone_size: many
cdr3_length: 13
j_call: TRBJ1-1
v_call: TRBV27
cdr3_aa: CASMGVTNTEAFF
cdr3_nt: TGTGCCAGCATGGGTGTGACGAACACTGAAGCTTTCTTT

d_call: -
clone_size: many
cdr3_length: 14
j_call: TRBJ2-1
v_call: TRBV29-1
cdr3_aa: CSVAPSGQYNEQFF
cdr3_nt: TGCAGCGTTGCGCCCAGCGGACAGTACAATGAGCAGTTCTTC

d_call: -
clone_size: many
cdr3_length: 16
j_call: TRBJ2-2
v_call: TRBV27
cdr3_aa: CASTQGGAEYTGELFF
cdr3_nt: TGTGCCAGCACCCAGGGGGGGGCCGAATACACCGGGGAGCTGTTTTTT

d_call: -
clone_size: -
cdr3_length: 13
j_call: TRBJ1-1
v_call: TRBV6-4
cdr3_aa: CASGRQANTEAFF
cdr3_nt: TGTGCCAGCGGTAGACAGGCAAACACTGAAGCTTTCTTT

d_call: -
clone_size: many
cdr3_length: 13
j_call: TRBJ1-1
v_call: TRBV28
cdr3_aa: CASSFRGGTEAFF
cdr3_nt: TGTGCCAGCAGTTTCAGGGGAGGGACTGAAGCTTTCTTT

d_call: TRBD2
clone_size: -
cdr3_length: 15
j_call: TRBJ2-3
v_call: TRBV12-3/TRBV12-4
cdr3_aa: CASSLELAGADTQYF
cdr3_nt: TGTGCCAGCAGTTTAGAACTAGCGGGGGCAGATACGCAGTATTTT

d_call: -
clone_size: many
cdr3_length: 12
j_call: TRBJ1-1
v_call: TRBV10-1
cdr3_aa: CASSRQDTEAFF
cdr3_nt: TGCGCCAGCAGTCGACAGGACACTGAAGCTTTCTTT

d_call: -
clone_size: many
cdr3_length: 13
j_call: TRBJ2-5
v_call: TRBV5-1
cdr3_aa: CASSLAGRETQYF
cdr3_nt: TGCGCCAGCAGCTTGGCGGGTAGGGAGACCCAGTACTTC

d_call: -
clone_size: -
cdr3_length: 15
j_call: TRBJ2-3
v_call: TRBV18
cdr3_aa: CASSPGDPGPDTQYF
cdr3_nt: TGTGCCAGCTCACCGGGTGACCCAGGGCCCGATACGCAGTATTTT

d_call: -
clone_size: many
cdr3_length: 13
j_call: TRBJ1-1
v_call: TRBV7-2
cdr3_aa: CASSLFTNTEAFF
cdr3_nt: TGTGCCAGCAGCTTGTTCACGAACACTGAAGCTTTCTTT

d_call: TRBD1
clone_size: many
cdr3_length: 16
j_call: TRBJ2-2
v_call: TRBV9
cdr3_aa: CASSVPQGPNTGELFF
cdr3_nt: TGTGCCAGCAGCGTCCCACAGGGGCCGAACACCGGGGAGCTGTTTTTT

d_call: TRBD1
clone_size: many
cdr3_length: 15
j_call: TRBJ2-1
v_call: TRBV12-3/TRBV12-4
cdr3_aa: CASTYSGTGGSEQFF
cdr3_nt: TGTGCCAGCACCTATTCCGGGACAGGGGGGAGTGAGCAGTTCTTC

d_call: TRBD2
clone_size: few
cdr3_length: 16
j_call: TRBJ2-1
v_call: TRBV7-2
cdr3_aa: CASSRTRTSGGHEQFF
cdr3_nt: TGTGCCAGCAGCCGGACTCGGACTAGCGGGGGGCATGAGCAGTTCTTC

d_call: TRBD1
clone_size: many
cdr3_length: 16
j_call: TRBJ1-1
v_call: TRBV5-1
cdr3_aa: CASSLVTGVRNTEAFF
cdr3_nt: TGCGCCAGCAGCTTGGTAACAGGGGTCCGGAACACTGAAGCTTTCTTT

d_call: -
clone_size: many
cdr3_length: 14
j_call: TRBJ1-5
v_call: TRBV12-3/TRBV12-4
cdr3_aa: CASSRTHRNQPQHF
cdr3_nt: TGTGCCAGCAGTCGCACACATAGAAATCAGCCCCAGCATTTT

d_call: -
clone_size: many
cdr3_length: 14
j_call: TRBJ2-5
v_call: TRBV4-3
cdr3_aa: CASSQDRGSWTQYF
cdr3_nt: TGCGCCAGCAGCCAAGATCGAGGGAGCTGGACCCAGTACTTC

d_call: TRBD1
clone_size: few
cdr3_length: 13
j_call: TRBJ2-7
v_call: TRBV20-1
cdr3_aa: CSARDRGSHEQYF
cdr3_nt: TGCAGTGCTAGGGACAGGGGTTCGCACGAGCAGTACTTC

d_call: -
clone_size: many
cdr3_length: 15
j_call: TRBJ2-1
v_call: TRBV7-9
cdr3_aa: CASSPPEKSYNEQFF
cdr3_nt: TGTGCCAGCAGCCCCCCGGAGAAGTCCTACAATGAGCAGTTCTTC

d_call: -
clone_size: many
cdr3_length: 10
j_call: TRBJ1-1
v_call: TRBV7-9
cdr3_aa: CASSLAEAFF
cdr3_nt: TGTGCCAGCAGCTTAGCTGAAGCTTTCTTT

d_call: -
clone_size: few
cdr3_length: 12
j_call: TRBJ1-1
v_call: TRBV19
cdr3_aa: CASTLPNTEAFF
cdr3_nt: TGTGCCAGTACCCTCCCGAACACTGAAGCTTTCTTT

d_call: TRBD2
clone_size: -
cdr3_length: 17
j_call: TRBJ2-3
v_call: TRBV20-1
cdr3_aa: CSATQLGGGAGTDTQYF
cdr3_nt: TGCAGTGCTACCCAACTCGGCGGGGGGGCCGGCACAGATACGCAGTATTTT

d_call: TRBD2
clone_size: many
cdr3_length: 16
j_call: TRBJ2-3
v_call: TRBV27
cdr3_aa: CASSPASGGSTDTQYF
cdr3_nt: TGTGCCAGCAGTCCTGCGAGCGGGGGTTCCACAGATACGCAGTATTTT

d_call: -
clone_size: few
cdr3_length: 16
j_call: TRBJ1-1
v_call: TRBV19
cdr3_aa: CASSIFFGGRDTEAFF
cdr3_nt: TGTGCCAGTAGTATATTCTTTGGGGGCCGGGACACTGAAGCTTTCTTT

d_call: TRBD2
clone_size: medium-sized
cdr3_length: 15
j_call: TRBJ2-5
v_call: TRBV7-2
cdr3_aa: CASSTYTSAQETQYF
cdr3_nt: TGTGCCAGCAGCACCTACACTAGCGCCCAAGAGACCCAGTACTTC

d_call: -
clone_size: few
cdr3_length: 16
j_call: TRBJ2-1
v_call: TRBV11-3
cdr3_aa: CASSSSGAGAYNEQFF
cdr3_nt: TGTGCCAGCAGCTCCTCGGGCGCGGGGGCTTACAATGAGCAGTTCTTC

d_call: -
clone_size: few
cdr3_length: 14
j_call: TRBJ1-2
v_call: TRBV4-3
cdr3_aa: CASSQDGGLNGYTF
cdr3_nt: TGCGCCAGCAGCCAAGATGGGGGGCTCAATGGCTACACCTTC

d_call: -
clone_size: many
cdr3_length: 13
j_call: TRBJ2-7
v_call: TRBV6-2/TRBV6-3
cdr3_aa: CASSPDSHYEQYF
cdr3_nt: TGTGCCAGCAGCCCGGACTCCCACTACGAGCAGTACTTC